The 17 T cell receptor beta chains below all came from one sample that was sequenced in a study of CD8+CD57+ T cells in acquired aplastic anemia. Genomic DNA templated the TCR beta VDJ and CDR3 profiling. TCRdb reanalysed the reads using MiXCR and keeps one entry per CDR3 protein. The sample has about 64,000 distinct CDR3 sequences, about 50% seen once. Sample: sorted CD4+, CD8+, or CD8+CD57+ T cells (not recorded which) from PBMCs. These receptors came from a human donor in good health, serving as a control.

This clonotype is medium-sized in the sample. This sequence joins TRBV7-3 and TRBJ1-1; D may be TRBD1 (6 bases). This CDR3 has 14 residues. Germline V gene lookup returns CDR1 SGHTA and CDR2 FQGTGA. The ends were cut back, 3 bases at V and 5 bases at J, with 13 bases in the middle. Written as DNA, the CDR3 is TGTGCCAGCAGCTTGGGCAGGGGTGGGACTGAAGCTTTCTTT. Protein product: CASSLGRGGTEAFF.

This clonotype occurred a few times. The chain joins TRBV18 to TRBJ1-1; 7 nucleotides line up with TRBD1. With 3 bases clipped from V and 1 base from J, the junction kept 17 bases outside the gene matches. The CDR3 totals 19 residues. Germline V gene sequence: CDR1 KGHSH, CDR2 LQKENI. The CDR3 bases are TGTGCCAGCTCACCGGCCGCAGGGGGGGGGGCGGTTTGGAACACTGAAGCTTTCTTT. Amino acids: CASSPAAGGGAVWNTEAFF.

Many counts were recorded for this clonotype. The rearrangement uses TRBV19 and TRBJ1-1; 8 nucleotides agree with TRBD1. Per the germline V gene, CDR1 is LNHDA and CDR2 is SQIVND (reference sequence). CDR3 size: 13 residues. J lost 10 bases, V lost 8 bases, and 12 bases had no gene match. The CDR3 loop reads CASEIGQGKIAFF. The CDR3 DNA is TGTGCCAGTGAAATAGGACAGGGAAAGATAGCTTTCTTT.

This clonotype was seen many times. The V and J genes are TRBV6-1 and TRBJ1-2; 8 positions agree with TRBD1. Germline V gene data show CDR1 as MNHNS and CDR2 as SASEGT. V shed 3 bases, J shed 3 bases, and the junction held 6 bases outside the gene matches. This CDR3 contains 15 residues. Written as DNA, the CDR3 is TGTGCCAGCAGTGACCCTGGGGGACAGGACTATGGCTACACCTTC. Translating it yields CASSDPGGQDYGYTF.

This clonotype appeared many times. The V gene is TRBV6-1, the J gene TRBJ1-1; 9 bases map to TRBD1. V gave up 5 bases and J gave up 4 bases; unmatched junction bases: 5. This CDR3 comprises 14 residues. Per the germline V gene, CDR1 is MNHNS and CDR2 is SASEGT. This CDR3 reads CASSRTGVGTEAFF. For the CDR3, the DNA is TGTGCCAGCAGTAGGACAGGGGTGGGCACTGAAGCTTTCTTT.

The chain links TRBV25-1 to TRBJ2-7; 7 nucleotides line up with TRBD1. V trimming: 4 bases; J trimming: 6 bases; junction bases outside the gene matches: 9. Germline CDR1 and CDR2: MGHDK and SYGVNS. CDR3 length equals 14 residues. CDR3 sequence reads: CASSADRVAFEQYF. In DNA, the CDR3 is TGTGCCAGCAGTGCCGACAGGGTCGCATTCGAGCAGTACTTC.

This chain connects TRBV10-3 to TRBJ2-3; no firm D call. Trimming took off 2 bases at V and 6 bases at J, with 3 bases between the two ends. The CDR3 loop spans 11 amino acids. Germline CDR1 ENHRY, CDR2 SYGVKD. The CDR3 sequence is CAISEGDTQYF. The CDR3, as DNA: TGTGCCATCAGTGAGGGGGATACGCAGTATTTT.

At least ten counts were recorded for this clonotype. As DNA, the CDR3 is TGCGCCAGCAGCCGCCTGTTTGGGGACAATCAGCCCCAGCATTTT. This sequence encodes CASSRLFGDNQPQHF. The chain joins TRBV4-1 to TRBJ1-5; D uncertain. V was shortened by 4 bases and J by 3 bases, with 13 bases between the two germline ends. Germline values: CDR1 MGHRA, CDR2 YSYEKL. The CDR3 spans 15 residues.

This clonotype has a handful of counts. The gene calls are TRBV6-1 and TRBJ1-2; 7 bases align to TRBD1. V lost 8 bases and J lost 6; bases outside the gene matches: 18. This CDR3 spans 16 amino acids. Germline V gene sequence: CDR1 MNHNS, CDR2 SASEGT. CDR3 residues: CASGHPTGSFGDGYTF. The CDR3, as DNA: TGTGCCAGCGGACACCCGACAGGGAGCTTTGGAGATGGCTACACCTTC.

This chain links TRBV2 with TRBJ2-7; D remains ambiguous. The CDR3 runs to 15 residues. V lost 2 bases to trimming and J lost 3 bases, with 14 bases between them. Per the germline V gene, CDR1 is SNHLY and CDR2 is FYNNEI. CDR3 sequence: CASSESWSQGYEQYF. DNA for the CDR3: TGTGCCAGCAGTGAATCGTGGAGCCAAGGCTACGAGCAGTACTTC.

This clonotype was counted ten times or more. The chain uses TRBV6-4 and TRBJ2-3, with 7 bases identical to TRBD1. The CDR3 has 13 residues. The trim removed 9 bases at V and 1 base at J, leaving 4 bases unmatched. Germline-derived CDR1 and CDR2 are MRHNA and SNTAGT. Written as DNA, the CDR3 is TGTGCCAGTTTGGACAGGCGCACAGATACGCAGTATTTT. Translation: CASLDRRTDTQYF.

The gene calls are TRBV24-1 and TRBJ2-7; maybe TRBD1 (6 bases). CDR1 is KGHDR, CDR2 SFDVKD, per germline. With 0 bases removed from V and 2 bases from J, the gap between germline ends came to 10 bases. CDR3 length: 15 residues. The CDR3 DNA sequence: TGTGCCACCAGTGATTTGTCGGCAGGGGCCTACGAGCAGTACTTC. Translation gives CATSDLSAGAYEQYF.

This clonotype came up many times. This sequence joins TRBV6-5 and TRBJ1-1, with 8 bases identical to TRBD1. The length of the CDR3 is 15 residues. The V gene end was trimmed by 5 bases and the J gene end by 0 bases; junction bases not matched to a gene: 5. From germline, CDR1 is MNHEY and CDR2 SVGAGI. CDR3 in DNA: TGTGCCAGCAGTGCCCGACAGGGGATGAACACTGAAGCTTTCTTT. It codes for CASSARQGMNTEAFF.

This clonotype was recorded at least ten times. V is TRBV5-1 and J is TRBJ1-2; D not certain. Germline V gene lookup returns CDR1 SGHRS and CDR2 YFSETQ. This CDR3 contains 16 residues. Trimming left V 1 base short and J 2 bases short, with 15 bases between. The chain's CDR3 is CASSLFSGDGNYGYTF. The CDR3 DNA reads TGCGCCAGCAGCTTGTTCTCCGGGGATGGAAACTATGGCTACACCTTC.

This chain uses TRBV2 with TRBJ2-2; D is unresolved. Germline V gives CDR1 SNHLY, CDR2 FYNNEI. The CDR3 sequence is 16 residues long. V lost 2 bases to trimming and J lost 0 bases, with 10 bases between them. The CDR3 DNA follows: TGTGCCAGCAGTGAAAGAAATCTCGCGAACACCGGGGAGCTGTTTTTT. This codes for CASSERNLANTGELFF.

The sample holds many counts of this clonotype. J is TRBJ1-5 and V is TRBV7-2; maybe TRBD1 (6 bases). The V end was cut by 5 bases, the J end by 6 bases, with 17 bases between. The CDR3 loop spans 15 amino acids. Germline CDR1 and CDR2: SGHTA and FQGNSA. The CDR3 sequence is CASSTRQVWGQPQHF. CDR3 in DNA: TGTGCCAGCAGCACACGACAGGTGTGGGGTCAGCCCCAGCATTTT.

V and J are TRBV15 and TRBJ2-3; no reliable D call. Looked up from germline, CDR1 is LNHNV and CDR2 is YYDKDF (reference sequence). The V end was cut by 4 bases, the J end by 2 bases, with 7 bases between. The CDR3 length is 13 residues. CDR3 coding DNA: TGTGCCACCAGCACTAGGGACACAGATACGCAGTATTTT. Protein product: CATSTRDTDTQYF.